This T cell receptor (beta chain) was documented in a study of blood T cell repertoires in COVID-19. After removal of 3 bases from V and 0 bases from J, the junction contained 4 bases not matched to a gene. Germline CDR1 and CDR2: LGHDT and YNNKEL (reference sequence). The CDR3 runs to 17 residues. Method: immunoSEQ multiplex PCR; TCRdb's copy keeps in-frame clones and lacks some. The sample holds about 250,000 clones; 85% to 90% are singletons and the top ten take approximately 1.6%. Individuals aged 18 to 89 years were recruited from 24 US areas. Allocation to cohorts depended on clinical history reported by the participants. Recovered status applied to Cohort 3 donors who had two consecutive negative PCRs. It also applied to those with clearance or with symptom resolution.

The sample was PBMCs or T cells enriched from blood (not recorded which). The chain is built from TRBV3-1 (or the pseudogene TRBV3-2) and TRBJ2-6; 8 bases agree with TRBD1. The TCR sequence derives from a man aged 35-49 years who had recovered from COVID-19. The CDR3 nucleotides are TGTGCCAGCAGCCAGAGGACAGGGTTCTCTGGGGCCAACGTCCTGACTTTC. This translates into CASSQRTGFSGANVLTF.